This record concerns one TCR beta chain sequence. The sample comes from a study of blood T cell repertoires in COVID-19. Whole-study context: Samples taken during acute and convalescent COVID-19 were collected in the United States, Italy and Spain. PBMCs, B-cell-depleted T cells, or T cells were the source of the cDNA or gDNA that made up the material.

Per the study methods: Quantification of nucleated cells was approximated via reference gene primer amplification. Here immunoSEQ multiplex PCR was the method, and the copy in TCRdb shows in-frame clones only, minus some. The V and J calls and clone size were taken over from that table, and D and trimming were inferred from the DNA. The table lists a few hundred thousand clones, roughly 83% of them singletons, with about 4.9% in the top ten. The receptor was derived from a man aged 60 to 69 who had recovered from COVID-19. The specimen sequenced was peripheral blood.

CDR3 region: CASSLGTAGGLQYF. The CDR3 region has the DNA TGCGCCAGCAGCTTGGGGACAGCGGGAGGGTTGCAGTACTTC. The chain links TRBV5-1 to TRBJ2-7, with TRBD2 matching 10 bases. Germline trimming cut 0 bases from V and 9 bases from J; bases unmatched to any gene: 6. The CDR3 consists of 14 residues. Germline CDR1 and CDR2: SGHRS and YFSETQ.